These 8 T cell receptor beta chains share one sample of origin, sequenced in a study of blood T cell repertoires in COVID-19. Profiling relied on immunoSEQ multiplex PCR, and the TCRdb table lists in-frame clones only, not all of them. The sample records 95,000 to 150,000 clones, 75% to 85% being singletons. Material: peripheral blood. All receptors come from a human donor in a cohort sampled during active COVID-19.

This clone occurred once. The chain recombines TRBV3-1 (or the pseudogene TRBV3-2) with TRBJ2-5; 8 bases are a match to TRBD2. J lost 5 bases, V lost 1 base, and 9 bases had no gene match. CDR3 size: 16 residues. The germline V gene has CDR1 LGHDT and CDR2 YNNKEL (reference sequence). The CDR3 here is CASSQVPSGGPETQYF. Written as DNA, the CDR3 is TGTGCCAGCAGCCAAGTCCCTTCGGGGGGGCCGGAGACCCAGTACTTC.

The chain is built from TRBV4-1 and TRBJ2-3; possibly TRBD1 for D (6 bases). Germline values: CDR1 MGHRA, CDR2 YSYEKL. This CDR3 has 15 residues. V lost 0 bases to trimming and J lost 5 bases, with 12 bases between them. The chain's CDR3 is CASSQDFRGLDTQYF. The CDR3 DNA sequence: TGCGCCAGCAGCCAAGATTTTAGGGGGTTAGATACGCAGTATTTT.

The rearrangement uses TRBV11-2 and TRBJ1-4, with D possibly matching TRBD1 (6 bases). V lost 5 bases and J lost 3, with 13 bases in between. The CDR3 sequence is 15 residues long. The V gene's germline CDR1 is SGHAT and CDR2 FQNNGV. As DNA, the CDR3 is TGTGCCAGCAGCCTCTTGCGGGGGCCTAATGAAAAACTGTTTTTT. This encodes CASSLLRGPNEKLFF.

This sequence joins TRBV10-3 and TRBJ2-7, with TRBD1 matching 7 bases. This CDR3 contains 16 residues. Trimming cost V 5 bases and J 0 bases; bases outside gene matches: 10. The germline gives CDR1 ENHRY, CDR2 SYGVKD. The CDR3 region has the DNA TGTGCCATCAGTTCGACGAGGGGGACAGTCTCCTACGAGCAGTACTTC. This encodes CAISSTRGTVSYEQYF.

A few counts support this clone. V is TRBV9 and J is TRBJ1-6, with 7 nucleotides matching TRBD1. The CDR3 runs 16 residues. The J segment lost 6 bases and the V segment lost 3 bases, leaving 9 bases of the junction unmatched. Germline V CDR1 and CDR2: SGDLS, YYNGEE. The CDR3 sequence: CASSARRDSFNSPLHF. In nucleotides, the CDR3 is TGTGCCAGCAGCGCTCGTAGGGACAGTTTTAATTCACCCCTCCACTTT. Using reference TRBV9 and TRBJ1-6 for the parts outside the CDR3, the full variable domain is DSGVTQTPKHLITATGQRVTLRCSPRSGDLSVYWYQQSLDQGLQFLIQYYNGEERAKGNILERFSAQQFPDLHSELNLSSLELGDSALYFCASSARRDSFNSPLHFGNGTRLTVT.

The rearrangement links TRBV3-1 (or the pseudogene TRBV3-2) to TRBJ2-5; TRBD2 aligns across 8 bases. Looked up from germline, CDR1 is LGHDT and CDR2 is YNNKEL (reference sequence). Trimming removed 8 bases from V and 2 bases from J; junction bases left unmatched: 4. The CDR3 is 13 residues long. The CDR3 is CASRVAGQETQYF. CDR3 nucleotides: TGTGCCAGCCGGGTAGCGGGGCAAGAGACCCAGTACTTC.

J is TRBJ2-2 and V is TRBV7-6; weak D call: TRBD2 (6 bases). Trimming stripped 5 bases from V and 4 bases from J, with 11 bases between. CDR3 length: 14 residues. Germline loops: CDR1 SGHVS, CDR2 FNYEAQ. The CDR3 here is CASSPLGGTGELFF. CDR3 nucleotide sequence: TGTGCCAGCAGCCCCCTCGGGGGCACCGGGGAGCTGTTTTTT.

This rearrangement joins TRBV29-1 to TRBJ2-7; a weak D match, TRBD2 (5 bases). V was cut by 6 bases and J by 2 bases, with 11 bases left in between. The CDR3 spans 12 residues. Germline V gene data show CDR1 as SQVTM and CDR2 as ANQGSEA. The CDR3 nucleotides read TGCAGCGTGCCCGGGGATGCCTACGAGCAGTACTTC. It codes for CSVPGDAYEQYF.